This T cell receptor beta chain was obtained from a study of cytomegalovirus exposure and HLA in healthy donors. Study-wide points: Reported results showed that the classifier diagnosed cytomegalovirus status with high specificity and sensitivity. The productive fraction for most TCR beta V segments was about 87% or about 30% in an earlier analysis. Most subjects had HLA-A and HLA-B alleles reportedly predicted accurately by TCR beta sequences. Cytomegalovirus association was listed for about 180 TCR beta chains.

Trimming took 0 bases from V and 6 from J, leaving 9 bases between them. CDR1 is LGHNA and CDR2 is YNFKEQ in the germline V gene. The CDR3 is made up of 13 amino acids. The study ran its PCR with 60 Vbeta and 13 Jbeta primers. Data came from immunoSEQ multiplex PCR; TCRdb stores just in-frame clones and leaves some out. The sample has about 170,000 clones, roughly two thirds seen once; the top ten hold 5.4%. For this clone: Its specificity is not known.

The sequence was collected from a woman between 18 and 29 years old in good health and CMV-seropositive. Input material: PBMCs. The rearrangement links TRBV4-2 to TRBJ2-7; D uncertain. As DNA, the CDR3 is TGTGCCAGCAGCCAAGATCCCGGGTCCGAGCAGTACTTC. Protein sequence: CASSQDPGSEQYF.